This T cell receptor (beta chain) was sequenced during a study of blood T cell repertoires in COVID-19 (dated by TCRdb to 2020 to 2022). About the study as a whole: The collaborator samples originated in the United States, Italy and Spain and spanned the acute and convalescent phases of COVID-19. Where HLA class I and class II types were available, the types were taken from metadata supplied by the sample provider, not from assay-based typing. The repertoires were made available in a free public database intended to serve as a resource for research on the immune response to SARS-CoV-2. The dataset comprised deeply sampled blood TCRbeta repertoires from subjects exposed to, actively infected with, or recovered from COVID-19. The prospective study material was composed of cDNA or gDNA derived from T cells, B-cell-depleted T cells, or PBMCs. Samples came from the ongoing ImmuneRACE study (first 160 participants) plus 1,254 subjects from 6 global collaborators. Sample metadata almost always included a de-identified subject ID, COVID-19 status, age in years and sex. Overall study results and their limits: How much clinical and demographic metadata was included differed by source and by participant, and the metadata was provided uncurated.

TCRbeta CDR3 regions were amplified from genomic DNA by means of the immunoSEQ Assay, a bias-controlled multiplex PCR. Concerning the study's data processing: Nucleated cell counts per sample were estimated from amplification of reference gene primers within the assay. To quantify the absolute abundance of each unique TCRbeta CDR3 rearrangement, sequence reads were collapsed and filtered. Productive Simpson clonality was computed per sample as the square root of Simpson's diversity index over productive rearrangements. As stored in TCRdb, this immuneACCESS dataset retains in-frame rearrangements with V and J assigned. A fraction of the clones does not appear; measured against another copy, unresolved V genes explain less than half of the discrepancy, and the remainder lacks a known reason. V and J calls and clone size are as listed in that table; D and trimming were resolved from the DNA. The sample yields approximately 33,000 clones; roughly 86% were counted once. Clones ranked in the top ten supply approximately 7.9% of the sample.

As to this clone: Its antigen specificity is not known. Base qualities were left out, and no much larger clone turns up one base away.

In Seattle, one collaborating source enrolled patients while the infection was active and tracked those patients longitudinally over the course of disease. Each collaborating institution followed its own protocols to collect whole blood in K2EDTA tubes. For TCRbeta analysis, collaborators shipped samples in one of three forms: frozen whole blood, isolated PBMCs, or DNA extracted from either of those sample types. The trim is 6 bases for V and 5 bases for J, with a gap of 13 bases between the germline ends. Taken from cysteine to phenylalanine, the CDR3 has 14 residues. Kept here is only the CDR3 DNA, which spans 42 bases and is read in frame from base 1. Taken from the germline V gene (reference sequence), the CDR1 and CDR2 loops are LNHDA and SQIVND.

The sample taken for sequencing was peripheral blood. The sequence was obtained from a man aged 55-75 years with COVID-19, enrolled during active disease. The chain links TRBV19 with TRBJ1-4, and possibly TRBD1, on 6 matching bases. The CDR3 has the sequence CASSRQDSNEKLFF. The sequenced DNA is TGTGCCAGTAGCCGACAGGATTCGAATGAAAAACTGTTTTTT.